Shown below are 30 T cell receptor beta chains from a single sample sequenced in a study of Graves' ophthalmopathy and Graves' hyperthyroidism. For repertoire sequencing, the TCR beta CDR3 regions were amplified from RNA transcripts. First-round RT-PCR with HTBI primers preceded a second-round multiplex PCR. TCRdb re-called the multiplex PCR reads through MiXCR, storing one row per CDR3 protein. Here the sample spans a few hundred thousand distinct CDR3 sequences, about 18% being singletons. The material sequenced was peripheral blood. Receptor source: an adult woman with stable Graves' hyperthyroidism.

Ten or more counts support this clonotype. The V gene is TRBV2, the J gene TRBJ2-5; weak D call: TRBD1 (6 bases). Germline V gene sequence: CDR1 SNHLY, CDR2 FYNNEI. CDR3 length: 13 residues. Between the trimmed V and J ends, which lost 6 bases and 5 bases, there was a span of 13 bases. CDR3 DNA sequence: TGTGCCAGCAGAGACGACAGGCGCGAGACCCAGTACTTC. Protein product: CASRDDRRETQYF.

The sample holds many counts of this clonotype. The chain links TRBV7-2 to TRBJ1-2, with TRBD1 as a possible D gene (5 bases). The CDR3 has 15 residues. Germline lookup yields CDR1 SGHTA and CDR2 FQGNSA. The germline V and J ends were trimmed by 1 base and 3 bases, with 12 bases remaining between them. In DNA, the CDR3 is TGTGCCAGCAGCTTAGGTGCCAGGGCGGACTATGGCTACACCTTC. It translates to CASSLGARADYGYTF.

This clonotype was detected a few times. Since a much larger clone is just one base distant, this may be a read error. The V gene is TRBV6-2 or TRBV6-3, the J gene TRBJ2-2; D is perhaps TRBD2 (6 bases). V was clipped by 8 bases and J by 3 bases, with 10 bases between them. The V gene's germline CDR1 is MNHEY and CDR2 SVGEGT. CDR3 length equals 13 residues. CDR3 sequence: CASGTPDTGELFF. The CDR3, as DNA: TGTGCCAGCGGGACTCCAGACACCGGGGAGCTGTTTTTT.

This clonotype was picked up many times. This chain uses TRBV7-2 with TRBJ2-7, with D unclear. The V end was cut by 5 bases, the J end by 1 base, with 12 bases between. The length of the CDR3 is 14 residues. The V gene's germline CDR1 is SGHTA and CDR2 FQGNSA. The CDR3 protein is CASSRTQQSYEQYF. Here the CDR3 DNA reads TGTGCCAGCAGCCGGACCCAACAATCCTACGAGCAGTACTTC.

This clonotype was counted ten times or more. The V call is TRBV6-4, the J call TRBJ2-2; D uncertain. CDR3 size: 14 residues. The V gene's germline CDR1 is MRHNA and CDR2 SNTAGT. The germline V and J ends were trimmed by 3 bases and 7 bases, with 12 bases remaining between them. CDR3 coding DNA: TGTGCCAGCAGTGATCATGGGGATAACGGGGAGCTGTTTTTT. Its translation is CASSDHGDNGELFF.

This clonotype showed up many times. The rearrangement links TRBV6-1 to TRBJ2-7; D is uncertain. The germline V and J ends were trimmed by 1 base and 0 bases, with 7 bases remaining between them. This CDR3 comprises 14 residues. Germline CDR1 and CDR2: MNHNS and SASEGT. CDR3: CASSEGASSYEQYF. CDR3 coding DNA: TGTGCCAGCAGTGAAGGTGCGTCCTCCTACGAGCAGTACTTC.

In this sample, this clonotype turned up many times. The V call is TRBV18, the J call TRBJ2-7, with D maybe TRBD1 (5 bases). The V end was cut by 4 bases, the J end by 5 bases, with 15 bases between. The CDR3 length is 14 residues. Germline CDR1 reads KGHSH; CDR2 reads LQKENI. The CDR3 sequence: CASSLTTGRNEQYF. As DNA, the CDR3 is TGTGCCAGCTCACTCACTACAGGCCGCAACGAGCAGTACTTC. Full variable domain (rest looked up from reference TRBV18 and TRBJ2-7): NAGVMQNPRHLVRRRGQEARLRCSPMKGHSHVYWYRQLPEEGLKFMVYLQKENIIDESGMPKERFSAEFPKEGPSILRIQQVVRGDSAAYFCASSLTTGRNEQYFGPGTRLTVT.

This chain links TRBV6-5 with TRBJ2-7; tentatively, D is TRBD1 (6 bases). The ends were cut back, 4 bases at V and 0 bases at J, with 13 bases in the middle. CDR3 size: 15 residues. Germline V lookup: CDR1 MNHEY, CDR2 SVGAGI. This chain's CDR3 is CASSSGQTHSYEQYF. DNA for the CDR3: TGTGCCAGCAGTTCCGGACAGACTCACTCCTACGAGCAGTACTTC.

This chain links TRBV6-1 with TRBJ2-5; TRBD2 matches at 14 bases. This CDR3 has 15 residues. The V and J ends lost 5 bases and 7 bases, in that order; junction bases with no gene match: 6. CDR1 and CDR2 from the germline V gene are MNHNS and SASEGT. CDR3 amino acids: CASSPGGLAGGTQYF. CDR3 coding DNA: TGTGCCAGCAGTCCCGGCGGACTAGCGGGGGGGACCCAGTACTTC.

As DNA, the CDR3 is TGCAGTGCGGGGGGCCTCAACACTGAAGCTTTCTTT. As protein: CSAGGLNTEAFF. The chain carries TRBV20-1 and TRBJ1-1, with a tentative D call TRBD1 (6 bases). Per the germline V gene, CDR1 is DFQATT and CDR2 is SNEGSKA (reference sequence). The V and J ends lost 6 bases and 2 bases respectively, with 10 bases between them. The CDR3 is 12 amino acids.

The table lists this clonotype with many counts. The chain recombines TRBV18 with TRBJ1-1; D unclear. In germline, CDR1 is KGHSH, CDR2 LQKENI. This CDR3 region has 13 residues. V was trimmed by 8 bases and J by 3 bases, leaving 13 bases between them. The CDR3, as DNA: TGTGCCAGCGCGACTGGCCTGGACACTGAAGCTTTCTTT. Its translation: CASATGLDTEAFF. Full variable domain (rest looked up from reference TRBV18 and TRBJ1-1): NAGVMQNPRHLVRRRGQEARLRCSPMKGHSHVYWYRQLPEEGLKFMVYLQKENIIDESGMPKERFSAEFPKEGPSILRIQQVVRGDSAAYFCASATGLDTEAFFGQGTRLTVV.

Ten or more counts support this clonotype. The CDR3 protein is CSAGDTFGTQYF. CDR3 sequence (DNA): TGCAGTGCGGGGGACACCTTCGGGACCCAGTACTTC. V gene TRBV20-1 combines with J gene TRBJ2-5; a possible D gene is TRBD1 (6 bases). This CDR3 is built from 12 residues. CDR1 is DFQATT and CDR2 is SNEGSKA in the germline V gene (reference sequence). Trimming stripped 6 bases from V and 7 bases from J, with 15 bases between.

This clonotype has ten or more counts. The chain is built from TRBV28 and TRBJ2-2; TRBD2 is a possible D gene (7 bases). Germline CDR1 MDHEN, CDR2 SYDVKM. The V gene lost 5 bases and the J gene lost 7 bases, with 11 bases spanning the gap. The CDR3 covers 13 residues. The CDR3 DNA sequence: TGTGCCAGCAGTATAAGGGGGGGCGGGGAGCTGTTTTTT. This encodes CASSIRGGGELFF.

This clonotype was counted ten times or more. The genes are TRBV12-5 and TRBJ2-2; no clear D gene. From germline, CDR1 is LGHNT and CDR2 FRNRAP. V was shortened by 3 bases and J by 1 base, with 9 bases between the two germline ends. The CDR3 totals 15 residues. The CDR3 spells CASGFVVRNTGELFF. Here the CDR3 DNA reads TGTGCTAGTGGTTTCGTAGTCAGGAACACCGGGGAGCTGTTTTTT.

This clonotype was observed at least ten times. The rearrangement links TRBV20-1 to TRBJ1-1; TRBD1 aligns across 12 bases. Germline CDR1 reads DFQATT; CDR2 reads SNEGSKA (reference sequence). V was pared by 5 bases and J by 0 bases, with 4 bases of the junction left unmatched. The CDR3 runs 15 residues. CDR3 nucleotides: TGCAGTGCTTGGGACAGGGGGCGCATGAACACTGAAGCTTTCTTT. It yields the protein CSAWDRGRMNTEAFF.

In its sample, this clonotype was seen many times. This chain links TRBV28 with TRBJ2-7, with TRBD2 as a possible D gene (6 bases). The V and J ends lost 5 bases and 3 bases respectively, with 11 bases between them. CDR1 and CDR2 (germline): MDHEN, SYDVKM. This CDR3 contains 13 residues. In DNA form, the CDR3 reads TGTGCCAGCAGTCTTAATAGCGGCTACGAGCAGTACTTC. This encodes CASSLNSGYEQYF.

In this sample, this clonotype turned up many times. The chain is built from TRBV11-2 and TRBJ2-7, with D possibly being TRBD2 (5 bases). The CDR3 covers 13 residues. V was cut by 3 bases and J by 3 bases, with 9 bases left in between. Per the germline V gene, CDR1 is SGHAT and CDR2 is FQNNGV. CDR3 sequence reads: CASSFQEDYEQYF. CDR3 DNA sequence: TGTGCCAGCAGCTTTCAGGAGGACTACGAGCAGTACTTC.

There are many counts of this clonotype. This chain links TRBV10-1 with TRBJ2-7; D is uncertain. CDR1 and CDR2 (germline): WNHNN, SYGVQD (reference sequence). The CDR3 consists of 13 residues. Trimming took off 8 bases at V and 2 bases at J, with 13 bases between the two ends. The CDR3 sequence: CASETRKPYEQYF. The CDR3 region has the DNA TGCGCCAGCGAGACACGGAAACCCTACGAGCAGTACTTC.

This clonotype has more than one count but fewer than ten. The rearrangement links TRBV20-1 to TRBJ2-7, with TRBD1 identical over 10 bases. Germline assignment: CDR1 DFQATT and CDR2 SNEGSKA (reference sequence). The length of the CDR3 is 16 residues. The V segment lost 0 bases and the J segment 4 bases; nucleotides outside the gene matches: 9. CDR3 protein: CSARDRGQGSGYEQYF. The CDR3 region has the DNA TGCAGTGCTAGAGATCGGGGACAGGGGTCGGGATACGAGCAGTACTTC.

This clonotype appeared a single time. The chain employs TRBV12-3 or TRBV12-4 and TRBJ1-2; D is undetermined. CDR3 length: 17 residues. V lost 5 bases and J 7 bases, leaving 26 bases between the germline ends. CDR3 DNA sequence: TGTGCCAGCAGTCCCAATTCGGCCCTCTCATCTCTAGGTGGCTACACCTTC. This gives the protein CASSPNSALSSLGGYTF.

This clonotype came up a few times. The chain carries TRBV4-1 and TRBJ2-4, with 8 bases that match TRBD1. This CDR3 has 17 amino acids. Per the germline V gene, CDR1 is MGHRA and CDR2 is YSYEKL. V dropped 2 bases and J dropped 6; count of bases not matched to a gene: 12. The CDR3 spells CASSQYEGGQAPNIQYF. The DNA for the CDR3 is TGCGCCAGCAGCCAATACGAAGGGGGACAGGCTCCAAACATTCAGTACTTC.

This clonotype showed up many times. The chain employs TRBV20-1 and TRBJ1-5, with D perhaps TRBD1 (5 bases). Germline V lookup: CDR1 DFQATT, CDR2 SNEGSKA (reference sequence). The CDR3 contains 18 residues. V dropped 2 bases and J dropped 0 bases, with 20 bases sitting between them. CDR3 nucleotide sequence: TGCAGTGCTAGATCGGATTTGCCAGGGATTTATAGCAATCAGCCCCAGCATTTT. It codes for CSARSDLPGIYSNQPQHF.

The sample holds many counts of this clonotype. The CDR3 coding sequence is TGTGCCAGCAGTTTCGGACAGGGCCGCACTGAAGCTTTCTTT. This encodes CASSFGQGRTEAFF. This chain joins TRBV6-5 and TRBJ1-1, with 8 bases that match TRBD1. V lost 4 bases to trimming and J lost 4 bases; unmatched junction nucleotides: 5. The CDR3 totals 14 residues. CDR1 and CDR2 from the germline V gene are MNHEY and SVGAGI.

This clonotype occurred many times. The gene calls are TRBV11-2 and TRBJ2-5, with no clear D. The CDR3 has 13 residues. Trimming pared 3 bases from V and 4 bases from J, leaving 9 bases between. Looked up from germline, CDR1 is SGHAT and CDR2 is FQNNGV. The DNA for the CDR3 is TGTGCCAGCAGCTTGGTTGGCGGAGAGACCCAGTACTTC. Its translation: CASSLVGGETQYF.

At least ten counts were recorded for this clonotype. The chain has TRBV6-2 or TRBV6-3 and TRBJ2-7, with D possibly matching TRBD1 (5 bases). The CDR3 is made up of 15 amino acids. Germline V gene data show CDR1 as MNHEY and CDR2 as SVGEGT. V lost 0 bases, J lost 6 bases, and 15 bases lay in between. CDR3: CASSYSTAPKCEQYF. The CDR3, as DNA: TGTGCCAGCAGTTACTCGACAGCCCCAAAATGCGAGCAGTACTTC.

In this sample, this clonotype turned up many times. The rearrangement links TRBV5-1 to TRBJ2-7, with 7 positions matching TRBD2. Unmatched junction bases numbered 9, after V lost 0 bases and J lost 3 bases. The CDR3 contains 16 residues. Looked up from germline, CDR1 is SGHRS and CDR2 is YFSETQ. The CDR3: CASSLALGRDYYEQYF. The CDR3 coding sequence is TGCGCCAGCAGCTTGGCCTTAGGGAGGGATTACTACGAGCAGTACTTC.

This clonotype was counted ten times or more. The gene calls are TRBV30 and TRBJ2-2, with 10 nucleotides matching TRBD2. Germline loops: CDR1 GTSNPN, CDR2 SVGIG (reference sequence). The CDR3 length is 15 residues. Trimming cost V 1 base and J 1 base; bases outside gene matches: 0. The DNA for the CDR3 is TGTGCCTGGAGTGGGACTAGCGGGAACACCGGGGAGCTGTTTTTT. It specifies CAWSGTSGNTGELFF.

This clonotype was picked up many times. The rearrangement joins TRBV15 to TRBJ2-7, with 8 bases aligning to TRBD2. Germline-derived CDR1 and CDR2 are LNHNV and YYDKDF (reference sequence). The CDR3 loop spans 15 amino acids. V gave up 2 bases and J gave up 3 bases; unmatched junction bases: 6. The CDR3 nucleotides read TGTGCCACCAGCAGACCCGGGACTAGGAGCTACGAGCAGTACTTC. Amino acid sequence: CATSRPGTRSYEQYF.

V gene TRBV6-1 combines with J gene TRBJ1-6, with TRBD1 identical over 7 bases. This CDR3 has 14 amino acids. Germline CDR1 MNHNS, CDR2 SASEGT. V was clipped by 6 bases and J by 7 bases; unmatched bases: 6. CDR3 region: CASSGDRANSPLHF. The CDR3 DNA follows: TGTGCCAGCAGCGGAGACAGGGCAAATTCACCCCTCCACTTT.

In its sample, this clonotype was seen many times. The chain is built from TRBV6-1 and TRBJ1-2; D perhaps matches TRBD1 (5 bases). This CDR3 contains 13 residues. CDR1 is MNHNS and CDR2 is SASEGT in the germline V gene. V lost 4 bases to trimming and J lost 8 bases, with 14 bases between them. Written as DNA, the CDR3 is TGTGCCAGCAGTGGAATCAGGGAGAAAGGCTACACCTTC. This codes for CASSGIREKGYTF.